This T cell receptor (beta chain) appears in the sequencing data of a study of blood T cell repertoires in COVID-19. This CDR3 spans 14 amino acids. Germline CDR1 is KGHSH and CDR2 is LQKENI. V shed 3 bases, J shed 2 bases, and the junction held 0 bases outside the gene matches. The data were produced by immunoSEQ multiplex PCR, yet TCRdb's version contains in-frame clones alone and is incomplete. The data hold approximately 300,000 clones, with roughly 82% observed a single time. The J gene is TRBJ1-5, the V gene TRBV18, with TRBD1 matching 8 bases. The sequence derives from a woman between 50 and 59 years old with acute or convalescent COVID-19. The specimen sequenced was peripheral blood. The CDR3 is CASSPDRGNQPQHF. DNA of the CDR3: TGTGCCAGCTCACCGGACAGGGGCAATCAGCCCCAGCATTTT.